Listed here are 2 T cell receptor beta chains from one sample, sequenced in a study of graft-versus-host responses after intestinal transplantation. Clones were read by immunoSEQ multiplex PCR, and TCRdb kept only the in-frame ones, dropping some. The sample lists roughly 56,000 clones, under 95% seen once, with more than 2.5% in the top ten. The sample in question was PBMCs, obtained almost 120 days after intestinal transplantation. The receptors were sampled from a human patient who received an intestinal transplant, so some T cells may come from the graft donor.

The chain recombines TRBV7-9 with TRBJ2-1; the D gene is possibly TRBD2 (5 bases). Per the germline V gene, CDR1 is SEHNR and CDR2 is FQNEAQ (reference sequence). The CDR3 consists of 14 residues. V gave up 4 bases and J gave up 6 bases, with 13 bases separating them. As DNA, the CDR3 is TGTGCCAGCAGCTATATAGGGAGTTCCAATGAGCAGTTCTTC. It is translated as CASSYIGSSNEQFF.

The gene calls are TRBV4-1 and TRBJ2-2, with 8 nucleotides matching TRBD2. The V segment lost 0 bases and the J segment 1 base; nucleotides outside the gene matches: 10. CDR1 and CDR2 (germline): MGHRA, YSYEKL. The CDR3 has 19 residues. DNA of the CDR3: TGCGCCAGCAGCCAAGAAAGGGCCCAGAGCGGGAGGAACACCGGGGAGCTGTTTTTT. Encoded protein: CASSQERAQSGRNTGELFF.